The entry below describes one T cell receptor beta chain. Antigen specificity is unknown. This specimen comes from a study of cytotoxic CD8 clonotypes in ibrutinib-treated CLL. Study in general: Sequencing produced an average of around 260,000 productive templates and 94,082 productive rearrangements per sample. Study-level points and caveats: Clonality increased at ibrutinib response and stayed stable in sustained remission. At progression, however, it fell back toward baseline. Under therapy, public clonotypes either contracted or stayed stable, and they were uncommon. Sustained-remission patients were sampled at one set of times and progressing patients at different ones.

TCRdb keeps only in-frame clones here, not all; method: immunoSEQ multiplex PCR. The profile shows under 200,000 clones, about four fifths of them singletons. V dropped 2 bases and J dropped 4; count of bases not matched to a gene: 2. The CDR3 has 14 amino acids. The germline V gene encodes CDR1 MNHEY and CDR2 SVGAGI. The sequence derives from a human donor with chronic lymphocytic leukemia. The genes are TRBV6-5 and TRBJ1-1, with 9 nucleotides matching TRBD1. The source material was PBMCs, sampled after 12 months of ibrutinib treatment. The CDR3 nucleotides are TGTGCCAGCAGTTACCGACAGGGGGGCACTGAAGCTTTCTTT. Translated, it gives CASSYRQGGTEAFF.